Presented here are 2 T cell receptor beta chains from one specimen sequenced in a study of blood T cell repertoires in COVID-19. The protocol was immunoSEQ multiplex PCR, while the TCRdb copy is restricted to in-frame clones and leaves out a portion. The top ten hold over 6% of the sample, which has 300,000 to 350,000 clones, about 90% seen once. The material sequenced was peripheral blood. These TCRs come from a woman in her fifties or sixties with COVID-19, enrolled during active disease.

This clone was detected a few times. V usage is TRBV4-1 and J usage is TRBJ2-1; 12 bases are a match to TRBD2. The CDR3 consists of 17 residues. The germline V gene has CDR1 MGHRA and CDR2 YSYEKL. Germline trimming cut 4 bases from V and 9 bases from J; bases unmatched to any gene: 13. In DNA form, the CDR3 reads TGCGCCAGCAGCCGACAGCTAGCGGGAGGGTGGGTTACTGAGCAGTTCTTC. As protein: CASSRQLAGGWVTEQFF.

CDR3 protein: CASSLIRDQETQYF. In DNA, the CDR3 is TGTGCCAGCAGCTTAATCAGGGACCAAGAGACCCAGTACTTC. The chain combines TRBV7-9 with TRBJ2-5; a possible D gene is TRBD1 (5 bases). The germline V gene encodes CDR1 SEHNR and CDR2 FQNEAQ (reference sequence). V lost 2 bases, J lost 0 bases, and 7 bases lay in between. CDR3 length: 14 amino acids.